This TCR beta chain was sequenced in a study of a mutant IDH1 vaccine in newly diagnosed glioma. Time point reported: week 11, during vaccination. Vaccinated patients received 300 ug of mutant IDH1 20-mer peptide per dose, with topical imiquimod. The V end was cut by 0 bases, the J end by 1 base, with 14 bases between. Germline-derived CDR1 and CDR2 are MGHRA and YSYEKL. This CDR3 spans 17 amino acids. Note on this clone: The antigen is undetermined.

The protocol was immunoSEQ multiplex PCR, while the TCRdb copy is restricted to in-frame clones and leaves out a portion. The sample has some 23,000 clones, roughly 80% seen once. The chain combines TRBV4-1 with TRBJ2-3; D might be TRBD2 (6 bases). The receptor's source is a young woman with glioma. The specimen was PBMCs, collected from a glioma patient whose treatment included an IDH1 peptide vaccine. This CDR3 reads CASSQESPGGGTDTQYF. DNA for the CDR3: TGCGCCAGCAGCCAAGAATCACCCGGAGGGGGCACAGATACGCAGTATTTT.